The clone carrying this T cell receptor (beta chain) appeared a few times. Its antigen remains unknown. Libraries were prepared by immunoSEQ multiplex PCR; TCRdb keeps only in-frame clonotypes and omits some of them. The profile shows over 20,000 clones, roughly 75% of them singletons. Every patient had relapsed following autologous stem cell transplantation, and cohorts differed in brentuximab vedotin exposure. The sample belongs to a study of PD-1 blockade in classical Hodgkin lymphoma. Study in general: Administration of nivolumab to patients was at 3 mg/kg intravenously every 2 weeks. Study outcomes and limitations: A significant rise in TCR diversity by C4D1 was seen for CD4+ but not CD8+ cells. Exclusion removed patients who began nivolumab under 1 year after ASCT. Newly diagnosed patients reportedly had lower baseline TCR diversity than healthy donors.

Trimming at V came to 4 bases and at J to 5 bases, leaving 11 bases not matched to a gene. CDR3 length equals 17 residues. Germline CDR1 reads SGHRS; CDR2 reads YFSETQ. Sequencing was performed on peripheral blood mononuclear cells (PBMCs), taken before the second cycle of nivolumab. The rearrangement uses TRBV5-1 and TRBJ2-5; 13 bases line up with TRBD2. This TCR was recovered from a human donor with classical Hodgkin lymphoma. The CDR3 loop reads CASSRPPGLAGRETQYF. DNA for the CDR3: TGCGCCAGCAGCCGGCCCCCGGGACTAGCGGGGAGGGAGACCCAGTACTTC.